This note documents a single T cell receptor beta chain sequence. Its matching antigen is unknown. These data are taken from a study of metastatic and nonmetastatic thyroid tumors. On the study more broadly: Repertoire comparisons spanned blood and tumor or nodule tissue from malignant and benign thyroid patients. Regarding the study as a whole: A significant increase in TCR beta diversity was reportedly seen in malignant thyroid tumors relative to benign nodules, in blood and tumor.

Not a single patient had been given any form of treatment at any point before undergoing thyroid surgery. The CDR3 runs to 16 residues. Per germline, CDR1 MDHEN and CDR2 SYDVKM. Trimming removed 6 bases from V and 8 bases from J, with 25 bases in between. In the authors' workflow: A distant-metastasis classifier for papillary thyroid cancer was built using CDR3 differences across clinicopathological groups. TCRdb redid the clone calls on the PCR reads using MiXCR. Clone size and V and J calls follow TCRdb, not the original study. The data hold approximately 12,000 clones, with around 33% observed a single time.

Sample: tumor tissue. The V and J genes are TRBV28 and TRBJ1-2, with D unclear. This sequence was found in a male donor with papillary thyroid cancer or a benign thyroid nodule (not recorded which). Some clones in this sample may be carry-over from other donors' samples. This chain's CDR3 is CASRDRLDGSLRGYTF. CDR3 DNA: TGTGCCAGCAGGGATCGACTGGACGGGTCATTAAGGGGCTACACCTTC.